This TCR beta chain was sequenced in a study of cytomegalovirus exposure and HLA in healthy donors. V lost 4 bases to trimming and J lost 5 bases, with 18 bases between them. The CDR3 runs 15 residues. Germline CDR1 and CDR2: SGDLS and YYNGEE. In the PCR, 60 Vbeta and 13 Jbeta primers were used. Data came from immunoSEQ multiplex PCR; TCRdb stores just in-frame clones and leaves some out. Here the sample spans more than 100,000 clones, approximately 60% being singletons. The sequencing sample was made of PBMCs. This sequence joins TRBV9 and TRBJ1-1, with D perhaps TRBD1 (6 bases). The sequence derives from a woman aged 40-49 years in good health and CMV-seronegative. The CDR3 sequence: CASSPPDRKETEAFF. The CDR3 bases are TGTGCCAGCAGCCCCCCCGACAGGAAAGAGACTGAAGCTTTCTTT.